Each of the 4 T cell receptor beta chains below was sequenced from the same sample in a study of shared clonotypes between healthy human individuals. Using immunoSEQ multiplex PCR, the repertoire was profiled, and TCRdb retains in-frame clones only, with some absent. Of 950,000 to 1,300,000 clones in the sample, roughly 75% were seen once. Sequencing was carried out using memory CD4+ T cells sorted from blood. Subset in this sample: CD45RA-negative fraction. These receptor sequences come from a man aged 18 to 35 in good health.

Regarding this clone: The same CDR3 can be traced to other DNA sequences in this sample. V and J are TRBV11-2 and TRBJ2-7; D unresolved. The V gene lost 0 bases and the J gene lost 4 bases, with 7 bases spanning the gap. Germline V gives CDR1 SGHAT, CDR2 FQNNGV. This CDR3 spans 13 amino acids. The CDR3 region is CASSLDLGYEQYF. The CDR3 DNA reads as TGTGCCAGCAGCTTAGATCTGGGGTACGAGCAGTACTTC.

A note on this clone: Other DNA variants within this sample encode the same CDR3. The V and J genes are TRBV18 and TRBJ2-3, with D perhaps being TRBD1 or TRBD2 (6 bases each). The CDR3 consists of 14 residues. Germline-derived CDR1 and CDR2 are KGHSH and LQKENI. Trimming removed 2 bases from V and 4 bases from J, with 10 bases in between. The CDR3: CASSPRGVADTQYF. DNA of the CDR3: TGTGCCAGCTCACCAAGGGGGGTTGCAGATACGCAGTATTTT.

Notes on this clone: No DNA is shown, since the ends of the CDR3 on it are uncertain; the CDR3 is the one TCRdb lists. The rearrangement joins TRBV19 to TRBJ1-5. The CDR3 totals 13 residues, both ends included. Germline CDR1 is LNHDA and CDR2 is SQIVND (reference sequence). CDR3 residues: CASTSDFNQPQHF.

This clone has just a few counts. The V and J genes are TRBV5-1 and TRBJ1-1; D uncertain. Trimming left V 7 bases short and J 1 base short, with 5 bases between. Germline V gives CDR1 SGHRS, CDR2 YFSETQ. The CDR3 runs 11 residues. The CDR3 region has the DNA TGCGCCAGCGTCACGAACACTGAAGCTTTCTTT. It is translated as CASVTNTEAFF.